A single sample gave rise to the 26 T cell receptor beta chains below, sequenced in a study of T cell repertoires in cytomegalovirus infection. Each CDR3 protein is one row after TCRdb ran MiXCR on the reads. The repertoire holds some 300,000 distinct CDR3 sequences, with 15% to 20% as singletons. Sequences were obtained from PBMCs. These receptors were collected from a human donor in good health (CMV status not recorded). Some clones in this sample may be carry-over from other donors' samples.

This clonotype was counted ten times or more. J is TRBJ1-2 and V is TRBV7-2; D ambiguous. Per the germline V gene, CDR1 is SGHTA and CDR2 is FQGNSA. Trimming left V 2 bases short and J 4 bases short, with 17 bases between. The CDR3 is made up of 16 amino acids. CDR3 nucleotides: TGTGCCAGCAGCTTATACGATCTACGGGTTTCCTATGGCTACACCTTC. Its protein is CASSLYDLRVSYGYTF.

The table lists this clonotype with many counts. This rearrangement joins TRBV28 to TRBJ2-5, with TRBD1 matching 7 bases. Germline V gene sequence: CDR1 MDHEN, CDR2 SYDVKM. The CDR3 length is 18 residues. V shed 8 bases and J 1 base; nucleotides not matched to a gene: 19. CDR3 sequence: CASELDRARPGFQETQYF. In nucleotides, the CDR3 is TGTGCCAGCGAACTCGACAGGGCGCGCCCTGGTTTCCAAGAGACCCAGTACTTC.

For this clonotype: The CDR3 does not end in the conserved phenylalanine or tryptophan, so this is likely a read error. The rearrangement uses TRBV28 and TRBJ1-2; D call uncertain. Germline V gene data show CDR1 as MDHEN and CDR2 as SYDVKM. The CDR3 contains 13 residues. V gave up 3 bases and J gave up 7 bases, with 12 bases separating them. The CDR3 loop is CASSFFEGFGYTL. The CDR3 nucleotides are TGTGCCAGCAGTTTCTTTGAGGGATTTGGCTACACCCTC.

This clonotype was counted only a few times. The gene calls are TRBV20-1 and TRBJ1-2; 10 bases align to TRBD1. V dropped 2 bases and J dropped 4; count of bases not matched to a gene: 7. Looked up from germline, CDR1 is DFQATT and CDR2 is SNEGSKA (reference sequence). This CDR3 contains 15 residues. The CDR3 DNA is TGCAGTGCTAGAACCCTGGACAGGGGGGGCTATGGCTACACCTTC. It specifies CSARTLDRGGYGYTF.

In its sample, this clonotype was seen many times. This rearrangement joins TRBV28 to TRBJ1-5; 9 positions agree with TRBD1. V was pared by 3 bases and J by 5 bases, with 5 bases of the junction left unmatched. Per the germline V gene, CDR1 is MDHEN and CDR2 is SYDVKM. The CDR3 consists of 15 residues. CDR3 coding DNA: TGTGCCAGCAGTTTTTTGGGGACAGGGTATCAGCCCCAGCATTTT. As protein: CASSFLGTGYQPQHF.

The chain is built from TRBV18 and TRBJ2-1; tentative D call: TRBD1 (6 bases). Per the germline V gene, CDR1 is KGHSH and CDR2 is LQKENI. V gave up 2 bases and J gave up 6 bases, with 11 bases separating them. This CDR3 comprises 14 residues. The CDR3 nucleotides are TGTGCCAGCTCACCAAGGACAGCGACCAATGAGCAGTTCTTC. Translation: CASSPRTATNEQFF.

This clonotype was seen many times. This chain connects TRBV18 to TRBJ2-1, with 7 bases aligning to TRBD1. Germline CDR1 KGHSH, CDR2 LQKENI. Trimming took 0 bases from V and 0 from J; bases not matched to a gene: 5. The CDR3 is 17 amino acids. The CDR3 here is CASSPPTGENSYNEQFF. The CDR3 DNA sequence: TGTGCCAGCTCACCACCTACAGGGGAAAACTCCTACAATGAGCAGTTCTTC.

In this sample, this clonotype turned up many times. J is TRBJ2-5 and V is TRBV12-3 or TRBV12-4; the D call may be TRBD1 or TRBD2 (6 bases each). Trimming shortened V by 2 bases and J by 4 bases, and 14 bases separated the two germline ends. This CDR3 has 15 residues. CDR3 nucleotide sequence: TGTGCCAGCAGTTTAATGGGGGGCCGGGCAGAGACCCAGTACTTC. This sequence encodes CASSLMGGRAETQYF.

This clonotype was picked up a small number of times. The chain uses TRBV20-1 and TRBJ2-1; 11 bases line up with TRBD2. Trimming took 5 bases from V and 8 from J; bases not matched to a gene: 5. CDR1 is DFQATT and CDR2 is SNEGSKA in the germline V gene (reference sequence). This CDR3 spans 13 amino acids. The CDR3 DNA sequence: TGCAGTGCTGCCGGGACTAGCGGCGATGAGCAGTTCTTC. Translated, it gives CSAAGTSGDEQFF.

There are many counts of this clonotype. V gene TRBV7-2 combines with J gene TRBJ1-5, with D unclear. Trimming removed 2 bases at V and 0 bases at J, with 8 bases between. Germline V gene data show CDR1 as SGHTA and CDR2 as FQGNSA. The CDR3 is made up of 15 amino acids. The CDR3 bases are TGTGCCAGCAGCTTATTTCGCGATAGCAATCAGCCCCAGCATTTT. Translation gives CASSLFRDSNQPQHF.

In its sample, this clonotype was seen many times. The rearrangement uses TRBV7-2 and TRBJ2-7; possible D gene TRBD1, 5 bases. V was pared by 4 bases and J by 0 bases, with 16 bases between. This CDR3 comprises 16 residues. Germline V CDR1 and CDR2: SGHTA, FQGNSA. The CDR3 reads CASSSKVQGHSYEQYF. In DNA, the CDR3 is TGTGCCAGCAGCTCAAAAGTTCAGGGCCACTCCTACGAGCAGTACTTC.

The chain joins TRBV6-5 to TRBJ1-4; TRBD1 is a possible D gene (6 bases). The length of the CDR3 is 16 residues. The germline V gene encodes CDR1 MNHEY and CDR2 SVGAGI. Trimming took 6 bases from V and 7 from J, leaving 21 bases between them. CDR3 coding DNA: TGTGCCAGCAGAAGACAACAGGGCATGTCGGGTGAAAAACTGTTTTTT. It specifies CASRRQQGMSGEKLFF.

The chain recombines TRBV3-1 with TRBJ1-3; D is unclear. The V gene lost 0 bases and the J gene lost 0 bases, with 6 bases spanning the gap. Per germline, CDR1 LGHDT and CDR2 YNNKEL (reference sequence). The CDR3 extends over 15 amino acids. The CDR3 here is CASSQDTVSGNTIYF. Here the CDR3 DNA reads TGTGCCAGCAGCCAAGATACGGTCTCTGGAAACACCATATATTTT.

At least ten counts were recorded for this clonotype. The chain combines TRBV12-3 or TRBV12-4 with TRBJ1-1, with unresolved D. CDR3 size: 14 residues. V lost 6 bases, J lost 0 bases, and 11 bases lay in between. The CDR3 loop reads CASSFTRMNTEAFF. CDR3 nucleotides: TGTGCCAGCAGCTTTACGAGGATGAACACTGAAGCTTTCTTT.

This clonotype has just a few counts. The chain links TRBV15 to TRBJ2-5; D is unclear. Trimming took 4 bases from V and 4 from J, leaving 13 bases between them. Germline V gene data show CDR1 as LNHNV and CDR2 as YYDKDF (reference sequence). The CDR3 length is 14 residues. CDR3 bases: TGTGCCACCAGCACTCCCTATAGGGTAGAGACCCAGTACTTC. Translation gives CATSTPYRVETQYF.

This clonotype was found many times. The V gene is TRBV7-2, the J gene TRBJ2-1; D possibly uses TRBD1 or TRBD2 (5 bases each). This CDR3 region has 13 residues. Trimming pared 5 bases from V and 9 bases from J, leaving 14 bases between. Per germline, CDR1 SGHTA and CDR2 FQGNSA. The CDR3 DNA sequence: TGTGCCAGCAGCCTCGGGACGCAATCTGAGCAGTTCTTC. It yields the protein CASSLGTQSEQFF.

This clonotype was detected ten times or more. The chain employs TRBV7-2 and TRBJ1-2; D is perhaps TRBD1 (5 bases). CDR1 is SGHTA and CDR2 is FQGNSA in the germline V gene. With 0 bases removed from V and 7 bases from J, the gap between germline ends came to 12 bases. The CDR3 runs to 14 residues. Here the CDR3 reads CASSLAGWGSGYTF. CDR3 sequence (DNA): TGTGCCAGCAGCTTAGCGGGTTGGGGGTCTGGCTACACCTTC.

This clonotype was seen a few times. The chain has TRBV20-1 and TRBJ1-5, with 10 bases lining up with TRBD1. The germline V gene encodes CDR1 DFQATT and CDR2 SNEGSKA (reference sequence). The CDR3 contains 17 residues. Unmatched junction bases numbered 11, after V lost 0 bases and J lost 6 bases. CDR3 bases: TGCAGTGCTAGAGATCTCATGACAGGGGGCGACGGTCAGCCCCAGCATTTT. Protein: CSARDLMTGGDGQPQHF.

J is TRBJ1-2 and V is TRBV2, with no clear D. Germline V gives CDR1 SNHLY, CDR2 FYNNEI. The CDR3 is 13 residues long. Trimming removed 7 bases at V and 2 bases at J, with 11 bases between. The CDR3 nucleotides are TGTGCCAGCACGAGTGGTAACAACTATGGCTACACCTTC. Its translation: CASTSGNNYGYTF.

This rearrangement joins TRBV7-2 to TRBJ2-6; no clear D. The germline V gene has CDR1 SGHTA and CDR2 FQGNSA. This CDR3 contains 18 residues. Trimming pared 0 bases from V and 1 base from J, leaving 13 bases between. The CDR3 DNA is TGTGCCAGCAGCTTAGCCAACAAAGCTCTATCTGGGGCCAACGTCCTGACTTTC. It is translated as CASSLANKALSGANVLTF.

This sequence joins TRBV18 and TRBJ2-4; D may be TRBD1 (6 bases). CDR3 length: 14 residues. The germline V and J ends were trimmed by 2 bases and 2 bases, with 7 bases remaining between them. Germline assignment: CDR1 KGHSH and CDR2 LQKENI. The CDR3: CASSPTGTKNIQYF. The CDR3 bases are TGTGCCAGCTCACCAACAGGGACCAAAAACATTCAGTACTTC.

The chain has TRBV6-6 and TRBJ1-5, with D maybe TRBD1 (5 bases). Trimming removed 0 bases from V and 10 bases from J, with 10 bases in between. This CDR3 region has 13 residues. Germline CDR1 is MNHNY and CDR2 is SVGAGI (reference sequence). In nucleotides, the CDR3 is TGTGCCAGCAGTTACTCGACTAGGGGCCCCCAGCATTTT. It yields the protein CASSYSTRGPQHF.

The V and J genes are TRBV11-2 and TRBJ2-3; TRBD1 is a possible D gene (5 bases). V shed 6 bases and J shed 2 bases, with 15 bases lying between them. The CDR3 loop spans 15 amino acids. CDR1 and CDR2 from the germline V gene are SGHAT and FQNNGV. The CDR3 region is CASSRGNSFTDTQYF. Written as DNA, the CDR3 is TGTGCCAGCAGTAGGGGAAACAGCTTCACAGATACGCAGTATTTT.

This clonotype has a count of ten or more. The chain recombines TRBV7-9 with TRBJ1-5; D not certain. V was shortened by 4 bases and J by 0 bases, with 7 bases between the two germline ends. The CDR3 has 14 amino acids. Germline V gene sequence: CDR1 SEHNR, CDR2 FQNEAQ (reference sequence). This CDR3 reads CASSSQVSNQPQHF. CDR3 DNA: TGTGCCAGCAGCTCGCAGGTTAGCAATCAGCCCCAGCATTTT.

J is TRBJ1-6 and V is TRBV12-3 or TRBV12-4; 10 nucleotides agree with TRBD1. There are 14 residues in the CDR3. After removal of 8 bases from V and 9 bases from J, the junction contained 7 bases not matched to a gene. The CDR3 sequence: CASGGGTGASPLHF. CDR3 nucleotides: TGTGCCAGCGGCGGTGGGACAGGGGCTTCACCCCTCCACTTT.

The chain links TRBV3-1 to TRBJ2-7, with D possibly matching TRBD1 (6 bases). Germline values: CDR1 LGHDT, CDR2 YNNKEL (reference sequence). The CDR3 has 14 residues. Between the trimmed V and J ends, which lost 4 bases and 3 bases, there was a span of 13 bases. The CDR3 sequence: CASSLPGQVYEQYF. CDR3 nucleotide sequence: TGTGCCAGCAGCCTCCCGGGACAAGTCTACGAGCAGTACTTC.